This passage covers 20 T cell receptor beta chains from one sample sequenced in a study of OX40 agonist ivuxolimab in advanced cancers. Produced via immunoSEQ multiplex PCR; TCRdb's table is partial and in-frame only. Among 70,000 to 95,000 clones listed, about 81% were seen once. This specimen consisted of CD4+ or CD8+ T cells sorted from blood, obtained in a trial of the OX40 agonist ivuxolimab. These receptors came from an adult with an advanced solid tumor such as melanoma, head and neck, liver or kidney cancer.

This clone was picked up a small number of times. The chain is built from TRBV10-1 and TRBJ2-7, with D maybe TRBD2 (6 bases). Germline CDR1 reads WNHNN; CDR2 reads SYGVQD (reference sequence). The CDR3 length is 13 residues. With 3 bases removed from V and 7 bases from J, the gap between germline ends came to 13 bases. CDR3 sequence reads: CASSDLLTSEQYV. The CDR3 DNA follows: TGCGCCAGCAGTGACCTCCTGACTAGTGAGCAGTACGTC.

The chain is built from TRBV19 and TRBJ2-5; D is undetermined. The CDR3 consists of 13 residues. Trimming stripped 7 bases from V and 0 bases from J, with 9 bases between. Per the germline V gene, CDR1 is LNHDA and CDR2 is SQIVND (reference sequence). CDR3 in amino acids: CASMGLYQETQYF. CDR3 nucleotide sequence: TGTGCCAGTATGGGGTTGTACCAAGAGACCCAGTACTTC.

The J gene is TRBJ2-7, the V gene TRBV29-1; tentative D call: TRBD2 (5 bases). The CDR3 consists of 12 residues. Trimming took 7 bases from V and 2 from J, leaving 12 bases between them. Per germline, CDR1 SQVTM and CDR2 ANQGSEA. The CDR3: CSGMDSTYEQYF. CDR3 DNA sequence: TGCAGCGGGATGGACTCGACCTACGAGCAGTACTTC.

This rearrangement joins TRBV30 to TRBJ1-4; 7 bases map to TRBD1. CDR3 length equals 14 residues. Per the germline V gene, CDR1 is GTSNPN and CDR2 is SVGIG (reference sequence). The V and J ends lost 0 bases and 6 bases, in that order; junction bases with no gene match: 4. The CDR3 protein is CAWSVQGGYEKLFF. CDR3 nucleotides: TGTGCCTGGAGTGTTCAGGGGGGGTATGAAAAACTGTTTTTT.

This chain joins TRBV19 and TRBJ1-5, with a possible D match to TRBD1 (5 bases). Deletions cut 5 bases from V and 3 bases from J, with 8 bases between. Germline CDR1 is LNHDA and CDR2 is SQIVND (reference sequence). There are 13 residues in the CDR3. The DNA of the CDR3 is TGTGCCAGTAGTCCGGGGGTCAATCAGCCCCAGCATTTT. This sequence encodes CASSPGVNQPQHF. Full variable domain (missing parts from reference TRBV19 and TRBJ1-5): DGGITQSPKYLFRKEGQNVTLSCEQNLNHDAMYWYRQDPGQGLRLIYYSQIVNDFQKGDIAEGYSVSREKKESFPLTVTSAQKNPTAFYLCASSPGVNQPQHFGDGTRLSIL.

This chain uses TRBV5-1 with TRBJ1-1; no reliable D call. Germline V CDR1 and CDR2: SGHRS, YFSETQ. The V gene lost 0 bases and the J gene lost 0 bases, with 12 bases spanning the gap. This CDR3 comprises 16 residues. The CDR3 sequence: CASSLATRTLNTEAFF. CDR3 sequence (DNA): TGCGCCAGCAGCTTGGCCACCAGGACTCTGAACACTGAAGCTTTCTTT. The entire variable domain, with the rest obtained from reference TRBV5-1 and TRBJ1-1, is as follows: KAGVTQTPRYLIKTRGQQVTLSCSPISGHRSVSWYQQTPGQGLQFLFEYFSETQRNKGNFPGRFSGRQFSNSRSEMNVSTLELGDSALYLCASSLATRTLNTEAFFGQGTRLTVV.

The chain combines TRBV30 with TRBJ1-5, with 7 bases matching TRBD1. J lost 6 bases, V lost 5 bases, and 4 bases had no gene match. Germline V gives CDR1 GTSNPN, CDR2 SVGIG (reference sequence). The CDR3 covers 12 residues. CDR3 DNA sequence: TGTGCCTGGGACAGGGCTGGTCAGCCCCAGCATTTT. It yields the protein CAWDRAGQPQHF. The full variable domain, in which reference TRBV30 and TRBJ1-5 provide the parts outside the CDR3, is SQTIHQWPATLVQPVGSPLSLECTVEGTSNPNLYWYRQAAGRGLQLLFYSVGIGQISSEVPQNLSASRPQDRQFILSSKKLLLSDSGFYLCAWDRAGQPQHFGDGTRLSIL.

This clone was detected only once. The J gene is TRBJ2-3, the V gene TRBV13; D call uncertain. Per the germline V gene, CDR1 is PRHDT and CDR2 is FYEKMQ (reference sequence). This CDR3 contains 11 residues. V was pared by 2 bases and J by 5 bases, with 2 bases between. DNA for the CDR3: TGTGCCAGCAGCTTAAGAGATACGCAGTATTTT. Protein product: CASSLRDTQYF.

The rearrangement joins TRBV5-6 to TRBJ2-1; maybe TRBD2 (6 bases). The CDR3 consists of 14 residues. Deletions cut 5 bases from V and 8 bases from J, with 17 bases between. Germline V gene sequence: CDR1 SGHDT, CDR2 YYEEEE. The CDR3 is CASRVGTPRDEQFF. The CDR3 nucleotides are TGTGCCAGCAGAGTGGGGACTCCAAGGGATGAGCAGTTCTTC.

The chain uses TRBV20-1 and TRBJ1-2; D unresolved. Trimming shortened V by 6 bases and J by 4 bases, and 9 bases separated the two germline ends. CDR1 is DFQATT and CDR2 is SNEGSKA in the germline V gene (reference sequence). This CDR3 comprises 11 residues. CDR3 nucleotide sequence: TGCAGTGCCCGGACGGTCTATGGCTACACCTTC. Its translation is CSARTVYGYTF.

The rearrangement joins TRBV28 to TRBJ2-7; 7 bases match TRBD1. The germline V gene has CDR1 MDHEN and CDR2 SYDVKM. Losses at the gene ends were 3 bases for V and 1 base for J; bases not matched to a gene: 9. This CDR3 has 16 amino acids. CDR3 DNA sequence: TGTGCCAGCAGTTTTGCCGGACAGGCGATGTCCTACGAGCAGTACTTC. As protein: CASSFAGQAMSYEQYF.

This chain links TRBV12-5 with TRBJ2-1, with 9 bases matching TRBD1. With 2 bases clipped from V and 4 bases from J, the junction kept 3 bases outside the gene matches. CDR1 and CDR2 from the germline V gene are LGHNT and FRNRAP. This CDR3 spans 15 amino acids. The CDR3: CASGLIQGAYNEQFF. The CDR3 DNA sequence: TGTGCTAGTGGTTTGATACAGGGGGCGTACAATGAGCAGTTCTTC.

The chain recombines TRBV6-1 with TRBJ2-5; TRBD1 or TRBD2 may be the D gene (5 bases each). Deletions cut 11 bases from V and 7 bases from J, with 23 bases between. The CDR3 has 14 amino acids. Germline lookup yields CDR1 MNHNS and CDR2 SASEGT. CDR3 nucleotides: TGTGCCCTAAAGGGACCTGGGACGGCACGGACCCAGTACTTC. This encodes CALKGPGTARTQYF.

This clone was observed a few times. The chain employs TRBV7-8 and TRBJ2-1, with D possibly matching TRBD2 (5 bases). The CDR3 sequence is 13 residues long. CDR1 and CDR2 from the germline V gene are SGHVS and FQNEAQ. The ends were cut back, 1 base at V and 8 bases at J, with 9 bases in the middle. This CDR3 reads CASSLDLRDEQFF. For the CDR3, the DNA is TGTGCCAGCAGCTTAGATCTGCGGGATGAGCAGTTCTTC.

The chain is built from TRBV19 and TRBJ2-1; no reliable D call. The germline gives CDR1 LNHDA, CDR2 SQIVND (reference sequence). V was trimmed by 3 bases and J by 4 bases, leaving 13 bases between them. There are 15 residues in the CDR3. The CDR3 reads CASSIIRTSYNEQFF. The CDR3 bases are TGTGCCAGTAGTATCATTAGGACCTCGTACAATGAGCAGTTCTTC.

The chain employs TRBV15 and TRBJ1-4; D remains unclear. Germline lookup yields CDR1 LNHNV and CDR2 YYDKDF (reference sequence). CDR3 length: 16 residues. The V and J ends lost 0 bases and 3 bases respectively, with 11 bases between them. CDR3 residues: CATSREEMGSNEKLFF. CDR3 nucleotide sequence: TGTGCCACCAGCAGAGAAGAGATGGGGTCTAATGAAAAACTGTTTTTT.

This chain uses TRBV11-3 with TRBJ2-5, with 8 nucleotides matching TRBD1. Per the germline V gene, CDR1 is SGHNT and CDR2 is YENEEA. The CDR3 runs to 15 residues. Trimming cost V 5 bases and J 5 bases; bases outside gene matches: 10. The CDR3 spells CASSTRTGNRETQYF. As DNA, the CDR3 is TGTGCCAGCAGCACTCGGACAGGGAATAGGGAGACCCAGTACTTC.

This clone showed up just once. The sample has other DNA sequences that encode this CDR3 too. The chain employs TRBV9 and TRBJ1-2; D not certain. The CDR3 is 12 residues long. Trimming left V 2 bases short and J 5 bases short, with 7 bases between. Germline V CDR1 and CDR2: SGDLS, YYNGEE. Here the CDR3 DNA reads TGTGCCAGCAGCGTCGGCGTATATGGCTACACCTTC. As protein: CASSVGVYGYTF.

This clone was seen only a few times. The CDR3 here is CASSESTSGGEKSSYNEQFF. DNA for the CDR3: TGTGCCAGCAGTGAATCCACTAGCGGGGGGGAAAAGAGCTCCTACAATGAGCAGTTCTTC. The chain employs TRBV2 and TRBJ2-1; TRBD2 aligns across 13 bases. The V gene end was trimmed by 2 bases and the J gene end by 0 bases; junction bases not matched to a gene: 10. Looked up from germline, CDR1 is SNHLY and CDR2 is FYNNEI. The CDR3 is made up of 20 amino acids.

The V call is TRBV7-8, the J call TRBJ1-4; D possibly corresponds to TRBD1 (6 bases). The CDR3 is 14 amino acids. The germline CDR1 and CDR2 sequences are SGHVS and FQNEAQ. V lost 1 base and J lost 9, with 12 bases in between. The CDR3 spells CASSLEGGGQKLFF. The DNA for the CDR3 is TGTGCCAGCAGCTTAGAGGGGGGAGGTCAAAAACTGTTTTTT.